The next 24 T cell receptor beta chains were all read from a single sample in a study of T cells in Graves' hyperthyroidism and ophthalmopathy. Amplified TCR beta CDR3 regions came from RNA transcripts. A first-round RT-PCR of the TCR CDR3 used the HTBI primer set. TCRdb itself ran the multiplex PCR reads through MiXCR, one entry per CDR3 protein. The table includes hundreds of thousands of distinct CDR3 sequences, about a sixth detected once. Sequencing input: blood. Receptors originate from a woman aged 25 to 45 with Graves' hyperthyroidism.

This clonotype has ten or more counts. This chain joins TRBV5-1 and TRBJ2-2; 10 nucleotides align to TRBD1. CDR1 is SGHRS, CDR2 YFSETQ, per germline. The CDR3 has 16 residues. V was pared by 4 bases and J by 7 bases, with 10 bases of the junction left unmatched. CDR3 sequence (DNA): TGCGCCAGCAGCGCACGGCGACAGGGGGCGGACGGGGAGCTGTTTTTT. This codes for CASSARRQGADGELFF.

The chain employs TRBV20-1 and TRBJ2-5, with 10 bases fitting TRBD2. Germline V CDR1 and CDR2: DFQATT, SNEGSKA (reference sequence). V shed 6 bases, J shed 5 bases, and the junction held 12 bases outside the gene matches. The length of the CDR3 is 15 residues. The CDR3 reads CSAPEEREGLETQYF. CDR3 DNA sequence: TGCAGTGCCCCCGAGGAGCGGGAGGGCCTTGAGACCCAGTACTTC.

This clonotype was detected a few times. This chain uses TRBV4-1 with TRBJ2-2, with a weak D call TRBD1 (5 bases). This CDR3 spans 16 amino acids. Germline assignment: CDR1 MGHRA and CDR2 YSYEKL. Trimming pared 0 bases from V and 0 bases from J, leaving 8 bases between. As DNA, the CDR3 is TGCGCCAGCAGCCAAGAGGCAGGGACGAACACCGGGGAGCTGTTTTTT. It encodes CASSQEAGTNTGELFF.

CDR3 sequence (DNA): TGTGCCAGCAGCACAGTGGGACTCGCGGCAGCAGAGACCCAGTACTTC. Protein product: CASSTVGLAAAETQYF. The V gene is TRBV11-3, the J gene TRBJ2-5, with D perhaps matching TRBD2 (6 bases). The CDR3 spans 16 residues. V shed 5 bases and J shed 4 bases, with 20 bases lying between them. Looked up from germline, CDR1 is SGHNT and CDR2 is YENEEA.

The rearrangement joins TRBV6-6 to TRBJ2-2; 8 bases fit TRBD1. V shed 0 bases, J shed 2 bases, and the junction held 8 bases outside the gene matches. Germline loops: CDR1 MNHNY, CDR2 SVGAGI (reference sequence). The CDR3 length is 18 residues. CDR3 coding DNA: TGTGCCAGCAGTTACTCCCAGGGGGCGGGAAGTAACACCGGGGAGCTGTTTTTT. As protein: CASSYSQGAGSNTGELFF.

This clonotype was detected many times. The CDR3 DNA follows: TGTGCCAGCAGTGATACAGGGTCGTTAGAGACCCAGTACTTC. It translates to CASSDTGSLETQYF. The chain has TRBV2 and TRBJ2-5; D is perhaps TRBD1 (6 bases). CDR1 is SNHLY, CDR2 FYNNEI, per germline. Trimming pared 3 bases from V and 4 bases from J, leaving 12 bases between. This CDR3 is 14 amino acids long.

This clonotype was counted once. The chain is built from TRBV6-2 or TRBV6-3 and TRBJ1-1; D may be TRBD1 (6 bases). The CDR3 runs to 14 residues. The V end was cut by 6 bases, the J end by 3 bases, with 14 bases between. Germline-derived CDR1 and CDR2 are MNHEY and SVGEGT. The CDR3 spells CASSLNRVDTEAFF. Written as DNA, the CDR3 is TGTGCCAGCAGCCTGAACAGGGTAGACACTGAAGCTTTCTTT.

The table lists this clonotype with a few counts. The rearrangement uses TRBV30 and TRBJ2-7, with no clear D. This CDR3 comprises 13 residues. Germline CDR1 GTSNPN, CDR2 SVGIG (reference sequence). Trimming shortened V by 0 bases and J by 4 bases, and 10 bases separated the two germline ends. CDR3 protein: CAWSVSLDYEQYF. The CDR3 nucleotides are TGTGCCTGGAGTGTGTCGCTAGATTACGAGCAGTACTTC.

This clonotype was counted ten times or more. One end of the junction does not line up with germline, which may come from a read error. The chain employs TRBV5-1 and TRBJ1-1, with TRBD1 as a possible D gene (5 bases). Looked up from germline, CDR1 is SGHRS and CDR2 is YFSETQ. The CDR3 has 14 residues. Here the CDR3 DNA reads TGTGCCAGCAGCTTAGTCAGCGGGGGCACTGAAGCTTTCTTT. It yields the protein CASSLVSGGTEAFF.

There are many counts of this clonotype. The V gene is TRBV6-1, the J gene TRBJ1-1; 7 positions match TRBD1. CDR3 length: 14 amino acids. The germline CDR1 and CDR2 sequences are MNHNS and SASEGT. V shed 6 bases, J shed 5 bases, and the junction held 9 bases outside the gene matches. CDR3 protein: CASRPPGGHTEAFF. CDR3 nucleotides: TGTGCCAGCAGACCACCAGGGGGGCATACTGAAGCTTTCTTT.

The chain is built from TRBV29-1 and TRBJ2-4; D unclear. CDR3 length: 11 residues. The germline V and J ends were trimmed by 7 bases and 6 bases, with 10 bases remaining between them. Germline lookup yields CDR1 SQVTM and CDR2 ANQGSEA. DNA of the CDR3: TGCAGCGGATGGGGTTCAAACATTCAGTACTTC. It specifies CSGWGSNIQYF.

This clonotype was seen repeatedly, ten times or more. The chain uses TRBV30 and TRBJ2-1; D gene ambiguous. V was cut by 3 bases and J by 12 bases, with 18 bases left in between. Germline CDR1 is GTSNPN and CDR2 is SVGIG (reference sequence). CDR3 length equals 13 residues. DNA of the CDR3: TGTGCCTGGAGCCCCTTAATTGTAGGTGGGCAGTTCTTC. It yields the protein CAWSPLIVGGQFF.

This clonotype appeared a few times. The chain employs TRBV4-2 and TRBJ2-5; D possibly corresponds to TRBD1 (6 bases). The V and J ends lost 2 bases and 2 bases respectively, with 9 bases between them. This CDR3 comprises 14 residues. Germline CDR1 reads LGHNA; CDR2 reads YNFKEQ. This CDR3 reads CASSQTGWQETQYF. CDR3 sequence (DNA): TGTGCCAGCAGCCAAACAGGGTGGCAAGAGACCCAGTACTTC.

This clonotype has just a few counts. The V and J genes are TRBV6-6 and TRBJ2-3; 9 bases line up with TRBD2. Germline V lookup: CDR1 MNHNY, CDR2 SVGAGI (reference sequence). Losses at the gene ends were 2 bases for V and 4 bases for J; bases not matched to a gene: 7. The CDR3 extends over 16 amino acids. DNA for the CDR3: TGTGCCAGCAGTTACAAGGGCGGGAGGGCGCCAGATACGCAGTATTTT. Encoded protein: CASSYKGGRAPDTQYF.

This clonotype was recorded a few times. This rearrangement joins TRBV7-9 to TRBJ1-2, with D unclear. The germline CDR1 and CDR2 sequences are SEHNR and FQNEAQ (reference sequence). This CDR3 spans 12 amino acids. Between the trimmed V and J ends, which lost 3 bases and 8 bases, there was a span of 10 bases. CDR3 amino acids: CASSFLGRGYTF. The CDR3 DNA follows: TGTGCCAGCAGCTTTCTGGGGAGGGGCTACACCTTC. The full variable domain, its missing parts supplied by reference TRBV7-9 and TRBJ1-2, is DTGVSQNPRHKITKRGQNVTFRCDPISEHNRLYWYRQTLGQGPEFLTYFQNEAQLEKSRLLSDRFSAERPKGSFSTLEIQRTEQGDSAMYLCASSFLGRGYTFGSGTRLTVV.

This clonotype was seen at least ten times. V gene TRBV20-1 combines with J gene TRBJ2-7; 10 bases align to TRBD2. Germline V gene lookup returns CDR1 DFQATT and CDR2 SNEGSKA (reference sequence). The J segment lost 0 bases and the V segment lost 5 bases, leaving 4 bases of the junction unmatched. This CDR3 spans 14 amino acids. The DNA of the CDR3 is TGCAGTGCTTTCAAGCGGGAGGGCTCCTACGAGCAGTACTTC. This sequence encodes CSAFKREGSYEQYF.

This clonotype was picked up many times. This rearrangement joins TRBV13 to TRBJ2-3, with unresolved D. Per germline, CDR1 PRHDT and CDR2 FYEKMQ (reference sequence). The ends were cut back, 3 bases at V and 0 bases at J, with 7 bases in the middle. The CDR3 has 14 residues. The CDR3: CASSLDYSTDTQYF. For the CDR3, the DNA is TGTGCCAGCAGCTTGGATTATAGCACAGATACGCAGTATTTT.

This clonotype was detected many times. This sequence joins TRBV5-1 and TRBJ2-3; TRBD2 aligns across 7 bases. The CDR3 is made up of 14 amino acids. J gave up 4 bases and V 4 bases, and 6 bases lay outside the gene matches. Germline CDR1 is SGHRS and CDR2 is YFSETQ. CDR3 nucleotides: TGCGCCAGCAGCCCGCTGGGGAGGGCAGATACGCAGTATTTT. Protein sequence: CASSPLGRADTQYF. The full variable domain, with the rest looked up from reference TRBV5-1 and TRBJ2-3, is KAGVTQTPRYLIKTRGQQVTLSCSPISGHRSVSWYQQTPGQGLQFLFEYFSETQRNKGNFPGRFSGRQFSNSRSEMNVSTLELGDSALYLCASSPLGRADTQYFGPGTRLTVL.

To note about this clonotype: Being one base from a much bigger clone, this may be a read error. The V gene is TRBV5-1, the J gene TRBJ2-3; D not resolved. Looked up from germline, CDR1 is SGHRS and CDR2 is YFSETQ. CDR3 size: 12 residues. The CDR3 is CAGSTKTDTQYF. The CDR3 nucleotides are TGCGCCGGCAGCACCAAAACAGATACGCAGTATTTT.

This clonotype appeared a few times. This rearrangement joins TRBV20-1 to TRBJ1-2; 10 positions agree with TRBD1. Germline V gene lookup returns CDR1 DFQATT and CDR2 SNEGSKA (reference sequence). The CDR3 length is 14 residues. V shed 3 bases, J shed 2 bases, and the junction held 3 bases outside the gene matches. Here the CDR3 reads CSASQTGGNYGYTF. CDR3 DNA sequence: TGCAGTGCTAGTCAGACAGGGGGCAACTATGGCTACACCTTC.

This clonotype has a count of ten or more. The chain links TRBV11-3 to TRBJ2-1, with 13 bases aligning to TRBD2. The CDR3 extends over 17 amino acids. Germline V gives CDR1 SGHNT, CDR2 YENEEA. V was pared by 2 bases and J by 10 bases, with 11 bases of the junction left unmatched. In DNA form, the CDR3 reads TGTGCCAGCAGCTTACCTCTCGGACTAGCGGGAGTGAGAGAGCAGTTCTTC. Translation gives CASSLPLGLAGVREQFF.

This clonotype has more than one count but fewer than ten. The gene calls are TRBV6-1 and TRBJ2-7, with 7 positions matching TRBD2. Germline trimming cut 7 bases from V and 2 bases from J; bases unmatched to any gene: 8. This CDR3 is 14 amino acids long. Per germline, CDR1 MNHNS and CDR2 SASEGT. CDR3 residues: CASTPGAGPYEQYF. In DNA form, the CDR3 reads TGTGCCAGCACCCCCGGAGCGGGACCCTACGAGCAGTACTTC.

This clonotype was seen a handful of times. The chain combines TRBV3-1 with TRBJ2-7; weak D call: TRBD1 (5 bases). Germline V lookup: CDR1 LGHDT, CDR2 YNNKEL (reference sequence). This CDR3 has 16 residues. The V end was cut by 0 bases, the J end by 3 bases, with 15 bases between. The CDR3 coding sequence is TGTGCCAGCAGCCAAGAAGACGCAACAGGAGACTACGAGCAGTACTTC. The encoded protein is CASSQEDATGDYEQYF.

This clonotype was seen more than once but under ten times. The rearrangement uses TRBV9 and TRBJ2-2; D may be TRBD1 or TRBD2 (5 bases each). Germline V gene data show CDR1 as SGDLS and CDR2 as YYNGEE. This CDR3 is built from 14 residues. Trimming pared 6 bases from V and 1 base from J, leaving 10 bases between. The CDR3 loop reads CASTAGGNTGELFF. In nucleotides, the CDR3 is TGTGCCAGCACTGCTGGGGGGAACACCGGGGAGCTGTTTTTT.